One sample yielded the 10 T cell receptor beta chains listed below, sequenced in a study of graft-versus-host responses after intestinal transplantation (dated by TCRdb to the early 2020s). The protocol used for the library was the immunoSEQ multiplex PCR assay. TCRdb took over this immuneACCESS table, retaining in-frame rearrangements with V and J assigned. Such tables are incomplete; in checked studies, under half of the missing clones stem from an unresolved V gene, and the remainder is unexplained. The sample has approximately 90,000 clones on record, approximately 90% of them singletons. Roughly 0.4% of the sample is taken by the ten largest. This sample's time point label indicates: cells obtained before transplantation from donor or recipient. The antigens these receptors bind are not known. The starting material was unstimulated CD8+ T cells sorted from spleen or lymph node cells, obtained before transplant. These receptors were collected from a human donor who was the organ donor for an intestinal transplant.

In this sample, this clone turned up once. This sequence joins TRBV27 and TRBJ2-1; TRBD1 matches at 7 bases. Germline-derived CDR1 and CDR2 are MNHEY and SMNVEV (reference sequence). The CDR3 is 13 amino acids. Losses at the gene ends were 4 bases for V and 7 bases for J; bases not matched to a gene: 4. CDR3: CASSSGTVNEQFF. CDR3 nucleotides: TGTGCCAGCAGTTCCGGGACAGTTAATGAGCAGTTCTTC.

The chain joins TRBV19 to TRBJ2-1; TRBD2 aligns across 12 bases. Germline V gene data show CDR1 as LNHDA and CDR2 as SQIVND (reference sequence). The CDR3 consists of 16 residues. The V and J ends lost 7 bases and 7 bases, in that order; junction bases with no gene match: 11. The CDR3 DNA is TGTGCCAGTATGATAGAAGGGACTAGCGGGTCGAATGAGCAGTTCTTC. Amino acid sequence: CASMIEGTSGSNEQFF.

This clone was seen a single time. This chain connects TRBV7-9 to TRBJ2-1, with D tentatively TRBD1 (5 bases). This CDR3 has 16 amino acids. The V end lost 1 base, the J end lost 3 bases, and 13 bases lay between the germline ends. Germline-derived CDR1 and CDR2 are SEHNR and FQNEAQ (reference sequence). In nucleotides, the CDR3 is TGTGCCAGCAGCTTAGTACGTGCCAGGGTCTACAATGAGCAGTTCTTC. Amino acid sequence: CASSLVRARVYNEQFF.

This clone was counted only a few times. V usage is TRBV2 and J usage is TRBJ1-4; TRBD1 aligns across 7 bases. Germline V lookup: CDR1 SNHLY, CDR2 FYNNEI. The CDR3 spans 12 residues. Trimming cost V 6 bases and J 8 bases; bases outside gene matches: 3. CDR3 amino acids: CASRPDREKLFF. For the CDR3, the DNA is TGTGCCAGCAGACCGGACAGGGAAAAACTGTTTTTT.

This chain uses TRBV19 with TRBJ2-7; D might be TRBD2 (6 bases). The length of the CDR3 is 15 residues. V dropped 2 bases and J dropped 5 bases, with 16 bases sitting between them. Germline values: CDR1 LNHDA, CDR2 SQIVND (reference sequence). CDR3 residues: CASSITAGPLDEQYF. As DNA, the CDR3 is TGTGCCAGTAGTATAACGGCGGGACCCCTCGACGAGCAGTACTTC.

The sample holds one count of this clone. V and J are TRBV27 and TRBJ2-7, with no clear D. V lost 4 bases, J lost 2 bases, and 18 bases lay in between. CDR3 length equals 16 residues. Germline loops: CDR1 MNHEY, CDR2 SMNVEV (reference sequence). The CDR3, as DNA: TGTGCCAGCAGTTCGCAGGTACGGCGTACGGCCTACGAGCAGTACTTC. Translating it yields CASSSQVRRTAYEQYF.

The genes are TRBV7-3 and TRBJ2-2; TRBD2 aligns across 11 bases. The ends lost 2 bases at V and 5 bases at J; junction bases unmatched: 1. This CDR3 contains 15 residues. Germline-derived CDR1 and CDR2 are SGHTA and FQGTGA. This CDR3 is CASSLSSGGTGELFF. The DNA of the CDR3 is TGTGCCAGCAGCTTATCTAGCGGGGGGACCGGGGAGCTGTTTTTT.

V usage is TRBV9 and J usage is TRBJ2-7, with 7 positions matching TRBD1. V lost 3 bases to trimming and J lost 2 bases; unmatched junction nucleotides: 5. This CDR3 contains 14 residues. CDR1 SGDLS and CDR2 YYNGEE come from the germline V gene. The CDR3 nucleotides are TGTGCCAGCAGCGAGGACAGGTACCCCTACGAGCAGTACTTC. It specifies CASSEDRYPYEQYF.

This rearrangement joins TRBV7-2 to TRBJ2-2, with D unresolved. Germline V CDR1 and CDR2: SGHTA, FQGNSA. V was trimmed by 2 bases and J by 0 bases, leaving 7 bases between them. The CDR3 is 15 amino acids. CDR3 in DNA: TGTGCCAGCAGCTTAACAACGACGAACACCGGGGAGCTGTTTTTT. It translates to CASSLTTTNTGELFF.

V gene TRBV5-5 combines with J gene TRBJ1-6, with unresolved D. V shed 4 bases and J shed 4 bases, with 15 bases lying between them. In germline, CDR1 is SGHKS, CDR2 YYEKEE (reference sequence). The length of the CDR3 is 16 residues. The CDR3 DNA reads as TGTGCCAGCAGCCAAGAATCGAAACTTTATAATTCACCCCTCCACTTT. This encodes CASSQESKLYNSPLHF. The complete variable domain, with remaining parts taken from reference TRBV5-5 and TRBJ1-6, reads DAGVTQSPTHLIKTRGQQVTLRCSPISGHKSVSWYQQVLGQGPQFIFQYYEKEERGRGNFPDRFSARQFPNYSSELNVNALLLGDSALYLCASSQESKLYNSPLHFGNGTRLTVT.